This TCR beta chain appears in the sequencing data of a study of blood T cells in healthy people across ages. Germline V CDR1 and CDR2: LGHNT, FRNRAP. This CDR3 is 15 amino acids long. Trimming at V came to 2 bases and at J to 9 bases, leaving 10 bases not matched to a gene. Through a sample-barcoded 5' primer and a J-beta primer mix, a second PCR was run for about 6 to 11 cycles. TCRdb used MiXCR to reprocess the 5' RACE reads, holding one entry per CDR3 protein. Here the sample spans some 1.4 million distinct CDR3 sequences, around two fifths being singletons. This clonotype was detected a few times. Its antigen is not known. Study-wide points: Considered underestimates were the diversity estimates obtained from one million T cells.

V gene TRBV12-5 combines with J gene TRBJ2-1; TRBD2 agrees at 7 bases. The sequencing sample was made of blood. The sequence was collected from a young woman in good health. Written as DNA, the CDR3 is TGTGCTAGTGGTTTGAAAAGCGGGGTCCTAGGTGAGCAGTTCTTC. Amino acid sequence: CASGLKSGVLGEQFF.